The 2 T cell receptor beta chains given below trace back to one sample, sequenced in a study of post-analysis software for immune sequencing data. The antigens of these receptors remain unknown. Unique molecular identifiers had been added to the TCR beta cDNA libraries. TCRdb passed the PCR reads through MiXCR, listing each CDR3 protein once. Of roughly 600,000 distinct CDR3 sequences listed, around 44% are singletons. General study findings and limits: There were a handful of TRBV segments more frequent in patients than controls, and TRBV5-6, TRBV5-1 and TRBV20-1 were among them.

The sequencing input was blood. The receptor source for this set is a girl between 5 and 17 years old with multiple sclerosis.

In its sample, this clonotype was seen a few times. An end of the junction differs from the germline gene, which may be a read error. CDR3 protein: CASSPSDSRRSSCEQYF. CDR3 DNA sequence: TGTGCCAGCAGTCCCTCGGATAGCCGAAGATCCTCCTGCGAGCAGTACTTC. The rearrangement links TRBV12-3 or TRBV12-4 to TRBJ2-7; D uncertain. CDR3 length equals 17 residues.

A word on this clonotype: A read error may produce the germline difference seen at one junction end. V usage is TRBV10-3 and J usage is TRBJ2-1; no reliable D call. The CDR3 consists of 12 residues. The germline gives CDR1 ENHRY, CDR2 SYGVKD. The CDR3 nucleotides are TGCGCCATCAGTGATACATGGGATGAGCAGTTCTTC. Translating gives CAISDTWDEQFF.